This T cell receptor beta chain was sequenced for a study of blood T cell repertoires in COVID-19. Patients in Seattle were enrolled during active infection, then followed longitudinally. Under the authors' procedure: The assay estimated nucleated cells by amplifying reference gene primers. TCRdb's table, derived via immunoSEQ multiplex PCR, lists solely in-frame clones and lacks some. V and J calls and clone size are given by that table; D and trimming were obtained from the DNA. The data show about 80,000 clones, with almost 85% seen just once and 8.5% to 10% held by the top ten. The source material was peripheral blood. The origin of this receptor is a man aged 45-65 years with COVID-19, enrolled during active disease.

Here the CDR3 reads CASSLASGQPQHF. The CDR3 nucleotides are TGTGCCAGCAGCTTGGCGTCAGGCCAGCCCCAGCATTTT. The chain employs TRBV5-6 and TRBJ1-5; D is undetermined. CDR1 SGHDT and CDR2 YYEEEE come from the germline V gene. Between the trimmed V and J ends, which lost 0 bases and 7 bases, there was a span of 8 bases. CDR3 length: 13 amino acids.